The source of this TCR beta chain is a study of human CD8 memory T cell subsets. Germline V CDR1 and CDR2: LGHNA, YSLEER. CDR3 size: 15 residues. Findings of the study overall: Estimates computed with Chao1 suggested greater diversity in stem-like memory T cells than in precursor exhausted T cells. The authors found that stem-like memory and precursor exhausted T cell repertoires overlapped minimally. The chains that were sequenced in this study were only T cell receptor beta chains.

Notes on this clonotype: Antigen specificity is unknown.

UMI-labeled 5' RACE was used, and it produced the TCR beta libraries. TCRdb reprocessed the 5' RACE reads, keeping one entry per CDR3 protein, no DNA. In all, the sample yields fewer than 20,000 distinct CDR3 sequences. Total CD8+ T cells came from negative magnetic enrichment. The chain has TRBV4-3 and TRBJ1-3. The specimen was CD8+ T cells from PBMCs. The TCR originated in a human donor in good health. The CDR3: CASSQDRTLGNTIYF.